This T cell receptor (beta chain) was retrieved from a study of blood T cell repertoires in COVID-19. Study as a whole: Donors in the United States, Italy and Spain gave samples during acute or convalescent COVID-19. PBMCs, B-cell-depleted T cells, or T cells were the source of the cDNA or gDNA that made up the material.

A Seattle source enrolled patients during active infection and followed them longitudinally. As originally analysed: Amplifying reference gene primers gave estimates of nucleated cell counts. Generated by immunoSEQ multiplex PCR, the TCRdb table keeps only in-frame clones and is missing some. V and J calls and clone size are given by that table; D and trimming were obtained from the DNA. The table shows around 250,000 clones, with roughly 83% occurring only once. Germline lookup yields CDR1 SGHNT and CDR2 YYREEE (reference sequence). Trimming cost V 5 bases and J 1 base; bases outside gene matches: 5. CDR3 length equals 14 residues.

The receptor's source is an elderly woman with COVID-19, enrolled during active disease. The source material was peripheral blood. The chain has TRBV5-4 and TRBJ1-1, with TRBD1 identical over 7 bases. The CDR3 DNA is TGTGCCAGCAGGAACAGGGGCTCGAACACTGAAGCTTTCTTT. As protein: CASRNRGSNTEAFF.